The entry below gives a single TCR beta chain sequence along with its context. The CDR3 contains 17 residues. Germline assignment: CDR1 LGHNA and CDR2 YNFKEQ. V was clipped by 1 base and J by 1 base; unmatched bases: 8. These data belong to a study of blood T cell repertoires in COVID-19. Study overall: Some COVID-19 samples were acute and others convalescent; all came from the United States, Italy and Spain.

In the source study's methods: Nucleated cell number was recorded as an estimate derived from reference gene primer amplification. TCRdb's table, derived via immunoSEQ multiplex PCR, lists solely in-frame clones and lacks some. D and trimming come from the DNA, and the V and J calls and clone size come from that table. The sample has about 230,000 clones, 88% seen once. The chain links TRBV4-2 to TRBJ2-3; 7 bases line up with TRBD2. The receptor comes from a woman aged 40-49 years with acute COVID-19. The sequenced material came from PBMCs or T cells enriched from blood (not recorded which). The CDR3 region has the DNA TGTGCCAGCAGCCAAGCCCTCGCCCGGGGGGGCACAGATACGCAGTATTTT. Protein sequence: CASSQALARGGTDTQYF.